This T cell receptor beta chain was captured in a study of cytomegalovirus exposure and HLA in healthy donors. The table lists this clone with a count of one. Germline V gene data show CDR1 as SGHDT and CDR2 as YYEEEE. The CDR3 spans 17 residues. The V and J ends lost 1 base and 3 bases, in that order; junction bases with no gene match: 10. Primers for the PCR totalled 60 Vbeta and 13 Jbeta. Clones were read by immunoSEQ multiplex PCR, and TCRdb kept only the in-frame ones, dropping some. Here the sample spans about 120,000 clones, about 80% being singletons. Sequencing was performed on PBMCs. The source is a female donor in good health and CMV-seropositive. This chain connects TRBV5-6 to TRBJ2-5; 9 bases match TRBD1. Here the CDR3 DNA reads TGTGCCAGCAGCTTGAAATTTAGGACAGGGGTAAAAGAGACCCAGTACTTC. Encoded protein: CASSLKFRTGVKETQYF.